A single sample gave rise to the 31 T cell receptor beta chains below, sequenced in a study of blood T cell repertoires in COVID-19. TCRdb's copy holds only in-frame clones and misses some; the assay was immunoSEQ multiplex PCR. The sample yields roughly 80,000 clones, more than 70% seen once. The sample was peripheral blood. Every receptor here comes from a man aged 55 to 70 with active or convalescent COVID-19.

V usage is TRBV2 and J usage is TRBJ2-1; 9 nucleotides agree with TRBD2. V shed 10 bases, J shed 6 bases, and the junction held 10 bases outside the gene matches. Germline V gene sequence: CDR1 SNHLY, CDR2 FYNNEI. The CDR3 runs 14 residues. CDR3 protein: CATKARGGGNEQFF. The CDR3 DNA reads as TGTGCCACCAAGGCGCGGGGGGGCGGCAATGAGCAGTTCTTC.

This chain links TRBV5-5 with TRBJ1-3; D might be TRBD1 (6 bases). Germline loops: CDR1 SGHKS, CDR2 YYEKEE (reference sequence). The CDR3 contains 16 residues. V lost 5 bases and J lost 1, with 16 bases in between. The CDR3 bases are TGTGCCAGCAGGCTGACAGCGCAGGGGTCTGGAAACACCATATATTTT. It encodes CASRLTAQGSGNTIYF. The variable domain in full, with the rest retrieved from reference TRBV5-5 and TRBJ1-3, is DAGVTQSPTHLIKTRGQQVTLRCSPISGHKSVSWYQQVLGQGPQFIFQYYEKEERGRGNFPDRFSARQFPNYSSELNVNALLLGDSALYLCASRLTAQGSGNTIYFGEGSWLTVV.

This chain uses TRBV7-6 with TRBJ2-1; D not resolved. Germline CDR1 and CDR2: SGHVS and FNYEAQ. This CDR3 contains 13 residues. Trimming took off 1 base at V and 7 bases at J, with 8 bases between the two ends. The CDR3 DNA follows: TGTGCCAGCAGCTTAGTTGCCGGGAATGAGCAGTTCTTC. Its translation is CASSLVAGNEQFF.

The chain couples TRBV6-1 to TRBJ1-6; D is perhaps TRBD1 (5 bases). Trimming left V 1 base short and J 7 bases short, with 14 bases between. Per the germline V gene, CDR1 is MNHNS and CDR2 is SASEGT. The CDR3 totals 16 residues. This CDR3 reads CASSEGSRVGNSPLHF. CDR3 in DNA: TGTGCCAGCAGTGAAGGGTCCAGGGTTGGGAATTCACCCCTCCACTTT.

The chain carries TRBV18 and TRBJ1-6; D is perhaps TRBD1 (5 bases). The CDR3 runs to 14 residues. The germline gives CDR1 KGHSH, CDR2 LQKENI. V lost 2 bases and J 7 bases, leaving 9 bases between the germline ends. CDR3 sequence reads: CASSPRQGNSPLHF. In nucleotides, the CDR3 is TGTGCCAGCTCACCAAGGCAGGGAAATTCACCCCTCCACTTT.

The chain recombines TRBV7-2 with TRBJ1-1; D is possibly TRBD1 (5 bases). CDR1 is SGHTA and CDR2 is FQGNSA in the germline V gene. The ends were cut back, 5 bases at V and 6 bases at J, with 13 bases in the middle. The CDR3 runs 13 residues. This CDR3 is CASSADMVSEAFF. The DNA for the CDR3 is TGTGCCAGCAGCGCGGACATGGTGTCTGAAGCTTTCTTT.

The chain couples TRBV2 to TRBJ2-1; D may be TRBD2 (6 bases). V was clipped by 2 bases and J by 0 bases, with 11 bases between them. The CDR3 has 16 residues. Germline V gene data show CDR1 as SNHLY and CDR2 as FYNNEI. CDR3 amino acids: CASSERHGGSYNEQFF. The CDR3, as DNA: TGTGCCAGCAGTGAAAGGCACGGGGGCTCCTACAATGAGCAGTTCTTC.

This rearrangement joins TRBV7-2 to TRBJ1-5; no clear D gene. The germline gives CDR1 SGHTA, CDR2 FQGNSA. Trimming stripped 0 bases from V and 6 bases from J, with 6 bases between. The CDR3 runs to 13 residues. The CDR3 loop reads CASSLAVGQPQHF. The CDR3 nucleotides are TGTGCCAGCAGCTTAGCAGTCGGTCAGCCCCAGCATTTT.

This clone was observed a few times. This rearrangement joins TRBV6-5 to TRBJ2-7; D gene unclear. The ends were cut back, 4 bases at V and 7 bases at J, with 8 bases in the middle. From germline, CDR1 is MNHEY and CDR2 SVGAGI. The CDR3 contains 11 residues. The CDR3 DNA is TGTGCCAGCAGTTCAGGTGCAGAGCAGTACTTC. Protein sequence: CASSSGAEQYF.

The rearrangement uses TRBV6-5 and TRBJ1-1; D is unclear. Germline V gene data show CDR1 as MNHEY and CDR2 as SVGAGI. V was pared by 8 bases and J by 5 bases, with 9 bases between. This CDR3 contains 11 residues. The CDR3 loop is CASRGGTEAFF. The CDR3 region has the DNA TGTGCCAGCCGAGGTGGGACTGAAGCTTTCTTT.

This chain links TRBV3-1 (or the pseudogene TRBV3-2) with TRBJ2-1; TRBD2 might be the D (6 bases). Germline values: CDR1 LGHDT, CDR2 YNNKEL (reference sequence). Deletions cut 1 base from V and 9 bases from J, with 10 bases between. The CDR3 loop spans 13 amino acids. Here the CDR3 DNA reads TGTGCCAGCAGCCAAGGGAGGGGCGGTGAGCAGTTCTTC. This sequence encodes CASSQGRGGEQFF.

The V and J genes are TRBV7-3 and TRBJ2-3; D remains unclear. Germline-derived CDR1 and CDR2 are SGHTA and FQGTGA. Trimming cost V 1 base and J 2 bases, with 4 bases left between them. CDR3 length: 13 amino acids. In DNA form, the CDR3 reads TGTGCCAGCAGCTTAAAATACACAGATACGCAGTATTTT. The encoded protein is CASSLKYTDTQYF.

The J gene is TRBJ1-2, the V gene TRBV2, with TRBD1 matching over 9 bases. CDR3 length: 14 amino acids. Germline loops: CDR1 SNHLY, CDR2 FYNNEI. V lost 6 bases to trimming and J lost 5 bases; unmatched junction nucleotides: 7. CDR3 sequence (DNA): TGTGCCAGCAGGGACAGGGGTCTATTATATGGCTACACCTTC. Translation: CASRDRGLLYGYTF.

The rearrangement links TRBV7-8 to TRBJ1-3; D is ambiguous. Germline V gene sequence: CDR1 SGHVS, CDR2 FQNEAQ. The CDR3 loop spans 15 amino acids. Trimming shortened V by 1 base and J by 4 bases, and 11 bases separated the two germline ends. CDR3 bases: TGTGCCAGCAGCTTAGAGAGGGTAGGGGGAAACACCATATATTTT. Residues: CASSLERVGGNTIYF.

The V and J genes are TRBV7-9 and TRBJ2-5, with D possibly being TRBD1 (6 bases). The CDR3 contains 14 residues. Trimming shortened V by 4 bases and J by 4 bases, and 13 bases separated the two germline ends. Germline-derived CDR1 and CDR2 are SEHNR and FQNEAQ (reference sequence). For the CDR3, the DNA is TGTGCCAGCAGCTCGTACAGGGTCCCAGAGACCCAGTACTTC. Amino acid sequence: CASSSYRVPETQYF.

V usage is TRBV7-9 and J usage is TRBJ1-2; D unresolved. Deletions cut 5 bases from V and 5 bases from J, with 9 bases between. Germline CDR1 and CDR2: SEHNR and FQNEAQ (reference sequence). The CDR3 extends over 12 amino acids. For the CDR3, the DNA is TGTGCCAGCAGCCCCGACACGTATGGCTACACCTTC. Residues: CASSPDTYGYTF.

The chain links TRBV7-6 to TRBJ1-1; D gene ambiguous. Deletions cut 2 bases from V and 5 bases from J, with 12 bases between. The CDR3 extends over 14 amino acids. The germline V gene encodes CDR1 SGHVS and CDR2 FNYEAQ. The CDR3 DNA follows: TGTGCCAGCAGCTTATCGGAAGGGAGTACTGAAGCTTTCTTT. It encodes CASSLSEGSTEAFF.

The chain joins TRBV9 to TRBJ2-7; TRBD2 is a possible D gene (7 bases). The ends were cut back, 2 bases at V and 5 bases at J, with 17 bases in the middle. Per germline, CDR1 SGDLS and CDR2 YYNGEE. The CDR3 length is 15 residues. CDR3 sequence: CASSVAAGGLHEQYF. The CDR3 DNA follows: TGTGCCAGCAGCGTTGCTGCCGGGGGGCTGCACGAGCAGTACTTC.

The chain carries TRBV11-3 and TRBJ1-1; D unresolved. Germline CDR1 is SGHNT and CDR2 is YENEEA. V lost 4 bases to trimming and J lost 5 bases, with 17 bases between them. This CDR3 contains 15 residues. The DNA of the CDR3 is TGTGCCAGCAGCTCGCCTCGTATGGAGCCGACTGAAGCTTTCTTT. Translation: CASSSPRMEPTEAFF.

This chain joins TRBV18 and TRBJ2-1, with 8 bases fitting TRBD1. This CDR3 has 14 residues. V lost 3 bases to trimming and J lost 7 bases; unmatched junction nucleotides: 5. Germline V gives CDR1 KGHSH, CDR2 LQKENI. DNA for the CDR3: TGTGCCAGCTCACCCTATGGACAGGGTAATGAGCAGTTCTTC. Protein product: CASSPYGQGNEQFF.

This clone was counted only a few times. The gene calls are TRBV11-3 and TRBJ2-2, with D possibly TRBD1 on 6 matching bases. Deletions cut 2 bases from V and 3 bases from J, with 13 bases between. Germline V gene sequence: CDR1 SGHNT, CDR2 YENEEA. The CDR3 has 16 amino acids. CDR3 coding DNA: TGTGCCAGCAGCTTAACATGGGGGCCACACACCGGGGAGCTGTTTTTT. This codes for CASSLTWGPHTGELFF.

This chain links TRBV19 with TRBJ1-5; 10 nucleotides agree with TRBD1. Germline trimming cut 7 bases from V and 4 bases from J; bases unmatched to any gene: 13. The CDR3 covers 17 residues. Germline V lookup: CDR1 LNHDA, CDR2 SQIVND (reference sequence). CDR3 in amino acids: CASNPRDRGIRNQPQHF. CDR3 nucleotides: TGTGCCAGTAACCCGCGGGACAGGGGAATAAGGAATCAGCCCCAGCATTTT.

Written as DNA, the CDR3 is TGTGCCAGCAGCCTATCGGGACAGGGATCATCTGGCTACACCTTC. It is translated as CASSLSGQGSSGYTF. V and J are TRBV7-2 and TRBJ1-2; 9 nucleotides align to TRBD1. Losses at the gene ends were 5 bases for V and 7 bases for J; bases not matched to a gene: 11. Germline lookup yields CDR1 SGHTA and CDR2 FQGNSA. This CDR3 contains 15 residues.

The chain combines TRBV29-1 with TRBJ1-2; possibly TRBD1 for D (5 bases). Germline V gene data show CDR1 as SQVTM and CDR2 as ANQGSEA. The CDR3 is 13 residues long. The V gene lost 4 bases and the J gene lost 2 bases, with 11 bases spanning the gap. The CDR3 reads CSVGGIPNYGYTF. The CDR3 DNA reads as TGCAGCGTTGGGGGCATACCCAACTATGGCTACACCTTC.

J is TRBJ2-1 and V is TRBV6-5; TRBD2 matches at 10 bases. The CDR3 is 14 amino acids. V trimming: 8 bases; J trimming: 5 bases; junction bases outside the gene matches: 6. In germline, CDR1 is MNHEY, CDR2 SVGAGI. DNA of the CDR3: TGTGCCAGCTTAAGCGGGGGGGGGAACAATGAGCAGTTCTTC. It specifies CASLSGGGNNEQFF.

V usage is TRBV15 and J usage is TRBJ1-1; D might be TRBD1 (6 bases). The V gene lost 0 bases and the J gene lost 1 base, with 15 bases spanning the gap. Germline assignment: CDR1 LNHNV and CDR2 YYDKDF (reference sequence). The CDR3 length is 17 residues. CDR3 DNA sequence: TGTGCCACCAGCAGAGATCCCCCAGGGGCGTGGAACACTGAAGCTTTCTTT. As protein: CATSRDPPGAWNTEAFF.

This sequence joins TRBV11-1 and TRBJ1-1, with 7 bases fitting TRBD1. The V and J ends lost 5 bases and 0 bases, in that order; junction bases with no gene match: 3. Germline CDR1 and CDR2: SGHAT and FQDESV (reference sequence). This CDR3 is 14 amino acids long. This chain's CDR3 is CASSLTGMNTEAFF. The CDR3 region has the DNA TGTGCCAGCAGCCTGACAGGGATGAACACTGAAGCTTTCTTT.

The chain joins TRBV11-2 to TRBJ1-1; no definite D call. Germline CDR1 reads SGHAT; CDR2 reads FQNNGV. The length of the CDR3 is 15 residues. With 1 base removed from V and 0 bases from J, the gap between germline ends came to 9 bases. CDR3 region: CASSLAAGMNTEAFF. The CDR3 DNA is TGTGCCAGCAGCTTAGCCGCAGGCATGAACACTGAAGCTTTCTTT.

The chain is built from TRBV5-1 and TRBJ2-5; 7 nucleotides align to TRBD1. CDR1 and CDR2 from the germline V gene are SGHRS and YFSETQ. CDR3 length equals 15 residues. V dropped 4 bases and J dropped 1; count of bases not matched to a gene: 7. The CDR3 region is CASSPARDSQETQYF. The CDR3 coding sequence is TGCGCCAGCAGCCCGGCTCGGGACAGCCAAGAGACCCAGTACTTC.

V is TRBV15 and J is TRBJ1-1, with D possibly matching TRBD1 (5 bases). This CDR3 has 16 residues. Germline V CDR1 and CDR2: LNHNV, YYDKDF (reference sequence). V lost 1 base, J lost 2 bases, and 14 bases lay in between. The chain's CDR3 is CATSRGHAGGNTEAFF. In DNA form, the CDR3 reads TGTGCCACCAGCAGAGGACACGCCGGGGGAAACACTGAAGCTTTCTTT.

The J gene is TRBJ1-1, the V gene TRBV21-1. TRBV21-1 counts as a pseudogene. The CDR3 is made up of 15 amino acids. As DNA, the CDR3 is TGTGCCAGCAGCAAACGGCGGGGCCAGGGCACTGAAGCTTTCTTT. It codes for CASSKRRGQGTEAFF.